This T cell receptor (beta chain) is drawn from a study of control samples from healthy donors and cancer patients. Germline V CDR1 and CDR2: KGHSH, LQKENI. V lost 0 bases, J lost 0 bases, and 6 bases lay in between. The CDR3 is 15 residues long. Produced via immunoSEQ multiplex PCR; TCRdb's table is partial and in-frame only. The sample includes 130,000 or so clones, approximately 92% of them seen just once. This chain links TRBV18 with TRBJ1-3; D uncertain. Sequenced sample: blood. This clonotype originated in a man aged 18 to 30 in good health. The CDR3 reads CASSPPMNSGNTIYF. The CDR3, as DNA: TGTGCCAGCTCACCACCGATGAACTCTGGAAACACCATATATTTT.